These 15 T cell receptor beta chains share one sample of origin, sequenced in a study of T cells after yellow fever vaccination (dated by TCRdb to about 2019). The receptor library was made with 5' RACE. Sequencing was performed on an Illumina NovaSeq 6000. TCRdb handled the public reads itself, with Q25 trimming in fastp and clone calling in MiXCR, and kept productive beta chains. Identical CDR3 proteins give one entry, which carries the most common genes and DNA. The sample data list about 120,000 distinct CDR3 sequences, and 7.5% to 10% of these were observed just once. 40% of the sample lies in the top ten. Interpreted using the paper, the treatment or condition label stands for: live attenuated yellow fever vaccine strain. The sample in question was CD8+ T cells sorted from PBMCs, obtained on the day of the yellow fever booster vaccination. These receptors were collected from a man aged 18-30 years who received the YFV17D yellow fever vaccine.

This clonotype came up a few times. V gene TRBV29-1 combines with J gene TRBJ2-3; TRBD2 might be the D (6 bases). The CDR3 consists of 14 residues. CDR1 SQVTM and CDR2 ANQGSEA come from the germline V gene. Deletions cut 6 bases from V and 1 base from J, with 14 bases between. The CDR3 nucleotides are TGCAGCGTGGAGGGTGGAGGGGGCACAGATACGCAGTATTTT. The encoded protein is CSVEGGGGTDTQYF.

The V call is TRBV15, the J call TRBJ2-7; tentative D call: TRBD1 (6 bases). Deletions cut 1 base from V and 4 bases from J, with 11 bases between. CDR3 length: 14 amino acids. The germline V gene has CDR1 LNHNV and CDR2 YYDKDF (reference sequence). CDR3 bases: TGTGCCACCAGCAGAGCCATGACAGGTTACGAGCAGTACTTC. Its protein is CATSRAMTGYEQYF.

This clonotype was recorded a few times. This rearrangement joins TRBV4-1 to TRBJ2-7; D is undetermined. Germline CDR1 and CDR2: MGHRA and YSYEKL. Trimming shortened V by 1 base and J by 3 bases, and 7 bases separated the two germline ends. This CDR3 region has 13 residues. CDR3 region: CASSQGIGYEQYF. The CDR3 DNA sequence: TGCGCCAGCAGCCAAGGGATAGGCTACGAGCAGTACTTC.

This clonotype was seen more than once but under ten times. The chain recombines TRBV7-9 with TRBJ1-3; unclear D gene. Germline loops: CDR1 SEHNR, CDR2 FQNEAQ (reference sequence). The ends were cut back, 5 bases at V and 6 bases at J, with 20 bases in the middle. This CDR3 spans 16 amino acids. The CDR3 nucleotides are TGTGCCAGCAGCAACCGAAGGACCCTTGGGGAAAACACCATATATTTT. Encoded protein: CASSNRRTLGENTIYF.

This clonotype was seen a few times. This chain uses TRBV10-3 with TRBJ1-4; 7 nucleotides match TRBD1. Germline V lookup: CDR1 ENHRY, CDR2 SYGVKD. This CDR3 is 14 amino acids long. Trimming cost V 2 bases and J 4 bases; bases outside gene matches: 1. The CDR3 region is CAISEAGGNEKLFF. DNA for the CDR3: TGTGCCATCAGTGAGGCAGGGGGTAATGAAAAACTGTTTTTT.

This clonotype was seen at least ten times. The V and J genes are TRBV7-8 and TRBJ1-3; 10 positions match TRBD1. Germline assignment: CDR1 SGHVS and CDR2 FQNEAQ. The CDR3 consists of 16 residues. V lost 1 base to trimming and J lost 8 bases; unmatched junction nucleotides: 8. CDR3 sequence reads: CASSLVGTGVYDTIYF. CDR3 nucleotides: TGTGCCAGCAGCTTAGTGGGGACAGGGGTCTATGACACCATATATTTT.

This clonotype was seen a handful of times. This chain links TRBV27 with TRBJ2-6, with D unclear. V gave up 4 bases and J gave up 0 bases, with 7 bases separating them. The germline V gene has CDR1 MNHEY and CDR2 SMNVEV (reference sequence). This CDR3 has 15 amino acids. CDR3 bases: TGTGCCAGCAGTTCGATAGCCTCTGGGGCCAACGTCCTGACTTTC. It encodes CASSSIASGANVLTF.

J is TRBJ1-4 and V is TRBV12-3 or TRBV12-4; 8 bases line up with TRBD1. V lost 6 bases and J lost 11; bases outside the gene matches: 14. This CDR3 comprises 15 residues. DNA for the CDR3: TGTGCCAGCAGCCGTACCGGGACAGGAGTTGAGAAACTGTTTTTT. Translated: CASSRTGTGVEKLFF.

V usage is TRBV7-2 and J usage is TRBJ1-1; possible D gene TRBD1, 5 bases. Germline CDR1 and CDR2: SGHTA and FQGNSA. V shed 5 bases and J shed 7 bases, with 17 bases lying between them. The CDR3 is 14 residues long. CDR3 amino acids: CASSVLRRGGEAFF. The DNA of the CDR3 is TGTGCCAGCAGCGTACTTAGGCGGGGGGGTGAAGCTTTCTTT.

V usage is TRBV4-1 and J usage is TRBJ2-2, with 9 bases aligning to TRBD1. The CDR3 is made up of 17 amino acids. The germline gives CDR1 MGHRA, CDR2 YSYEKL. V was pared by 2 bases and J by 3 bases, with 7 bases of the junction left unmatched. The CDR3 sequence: CASSQSRDRVDTGELFF. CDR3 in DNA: TGCGCCAGCAGCCAATCCCGGGACAGGGTAGACACCGGGGAGCTGTTTTTT.

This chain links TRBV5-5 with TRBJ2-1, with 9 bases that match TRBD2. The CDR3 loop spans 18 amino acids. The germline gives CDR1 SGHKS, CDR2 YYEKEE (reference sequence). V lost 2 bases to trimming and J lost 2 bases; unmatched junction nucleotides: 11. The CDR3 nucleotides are TGTGCCAGCAGCTTCGGTTGGCCTAGCGGGGTTACCTACAATGAGCAGTTCTTC. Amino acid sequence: CASSFGWPSGVTYNEQFF.

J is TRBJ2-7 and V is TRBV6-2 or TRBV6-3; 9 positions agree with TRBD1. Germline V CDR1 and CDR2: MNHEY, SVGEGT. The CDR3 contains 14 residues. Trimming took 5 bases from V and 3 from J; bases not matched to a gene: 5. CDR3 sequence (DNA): TGTGCCAGCAGTGGGCCGGGACAGGGCTACGAGCAGTACGTC. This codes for CASSGPGQGYEQYV.

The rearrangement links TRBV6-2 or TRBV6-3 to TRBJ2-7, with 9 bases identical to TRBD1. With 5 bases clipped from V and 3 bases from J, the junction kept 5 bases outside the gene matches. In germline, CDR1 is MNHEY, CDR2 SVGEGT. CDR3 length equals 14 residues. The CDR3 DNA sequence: TGTGCCAGCAGTAAATGGACAGGGGACTACGAGCAGTACGTC. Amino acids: CASSKWTGDYEQYV.

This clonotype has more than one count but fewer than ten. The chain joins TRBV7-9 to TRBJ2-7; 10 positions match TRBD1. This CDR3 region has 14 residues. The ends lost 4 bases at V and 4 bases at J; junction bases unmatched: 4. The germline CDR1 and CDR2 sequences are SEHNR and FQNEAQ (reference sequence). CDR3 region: CASSSDRGRYEQYV. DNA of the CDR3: TGTGCCAGCAGCTCTGACAGGGGGCGATACGAGCAGTACGTC.

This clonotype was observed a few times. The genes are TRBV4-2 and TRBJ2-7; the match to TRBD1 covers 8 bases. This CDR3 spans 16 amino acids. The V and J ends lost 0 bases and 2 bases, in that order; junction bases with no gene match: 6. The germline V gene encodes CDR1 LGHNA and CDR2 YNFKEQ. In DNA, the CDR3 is TGTGCCAGCAGCCAAGAGACCAGGGGGCTTACCTACGAGCAGTACTTC. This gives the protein CASSQETRGLTYEQYF.